Below are 16 T cell receptor beta chains sequenced from a single sample in a study of OX40 agonist ivuxolimab in advanced cancers. Profiled with immunoSEQ multiplex PCR; TCRdb holds only in-frame clones, not every one. The data show some 98,000 clones, 91% seen once. The specimen was CD4+ or CD8+ T cells sorted from blood, collected in a trial of the OX40 agonist ivuxolimab. The receptors originated from an adult with an advanced solid tumor such as melanoma, head and neck, liver or kidney cancer.

The V and J genes are TRBV10-3 and TRBJ2-5, with 9 bases fitting TRBD1. The CDR3 sequence is 15 residues long. Trimming cost V 0 bases and J 4 bases; bases outside gene matches: 3. Germline CDR1 and CDR2: ENHRY and SYGVKD. CDR3 bases: TGTGCCATCAGTGAGTCCCCGGGACAGGGAGAGACCCAGTACTTC. The encoded protein is CAISESPGQGETQYF.

The J gene is TRBJ2-2, the V gene TRBV5-4; 7 bases align to TRBD1. The germline gives CDR1 SGHNT, CDR2 YYREEE (reference sequence). J lost 7 bases, V lost 3 bases, and 6 bases had no gene match. This CDR3 contains 14 residues. The CDR3 DNA reads TGTGCCAGCAGCTGGGACAGTCGGCTCGGGGAGCTGTTTTTT. Translation: CASSWDSRLGELFF.

The chain carries TRBV30 and TRBJ2-7; 9 nucleotides match TRBD2. Trimming cost V 0 bases and J 1 base; bases outside gene matches: 7. This CDR3 region has 16 residues. Germline values: CDR1 GTSNPN, CDR2 SVGIG (reference sequence). As DNA, the CDR3 is TGTGCCTGGAGTGTACGTAGCGGGAGATTTTCCTACGAGCAGTACTTC. Amino acid sequence: CAWSVRSGRFSYEQYF.

DNA of the CDR3: TGTGCCAGCAGCTTACTACAGGGTACAGGAAACACCATATATTTT. It translates to CASSLLQGTGNTIYF. The chain uses TRBV5-5 and TRBJ1-3, with D perhaps TRBD1 (6 bases). With 2 bases removed from V and 4 bases from J, the gap between germline ends came to 13 bases. The CDR3 runs 15 residues. CDR1 and CDR2 from the germline V gene are SGHKS and YYEKEE (reference sequence).

J is TRBJ1-4 and V is TRBV5-1; no definite D call. V lost 4 bases to trimming and J lost 8 bases, with 15 bases between them. This CDR3 has 14 residues. The germline CDR1 and CDR2 sequences are SGHRS and YFSETQ. CDR3 sequence: CASSRADLGEKLFF. The CDR3, as DNA: TGCGCCAGCAGCCGGGCCGACCTTGGGGAAAAACTGTTTTTT.

The genes are TRBV7-2 and TRBJ1-1; D might be TRBD1 (6 bases). Trimming removed 0 bases from V and 6 bases from J, with 20 bases in between. Germline V gene sequence: CDR1 SGHTA, CDR2 FQGNSA. CDR3 size: 17 residues. CDR3 residues: CASSLARQGRGVPEAFF. For the CDR3, the DNA is TGTGCCAGCAGCTTAGCGCGTCAGGGGCGCGGAGTCCCTGAAGCTTTCTTT.

The V and J genes are TRBV5-1 and TRBJ1-2, with D possibly being TRBD1 (5 bases). Germline CDR1 is SGHRS and CDR2 is YFSETQ. Trimming stripped 3 bases from V and 9 bases from J, with 15 bases between. This CDR3 region has 13 residues. CDR3 region: CASSSGQRFRYTF. The CDR3 bases are TGCGCCAGCAGCTCCGGACAAAGATTTCGCTACACCTTC.

This clone was counted once. V gene TRBV27 combines with J gene TRBJ2-1, with 9 bases matching TRBD2. Trimming removed 6 bases from V and 0 bases from J; junction bases left unmatched: 3. Germline V CDR1 and CDR2: MNHEY, SMNVEV (reference sequence). This CDR3 spans 15 amino acids. The CDR3 sequence: CASRLSGSSYNEQFF. The CDR3, as DNA: TGTGCCAGCAGACTTAGCGGGAGCTCCTACAATGAGCAGTTCTTC.

This clone showed up just once. The chain employs TRBV5-6 and TRBJ2-1, with 11 bases fitting TRBD2. This CDR3 is 15 amino acids long. The germline V gene has CDR1 SGHDT and CDR2 YYEEEE. V gave up 5 bases and J gave up 7 bases; unmatched junction bases: 8. The CDR3 here is CASSFRGLAVNEQFF. CDR3 DNA: TGTGCCAGCAGTTTCCGGGGACTAGCGGTAAATGAGCAGTTCTTC.

The gene calls are TRBV15 and TRBJ2-5, with D unresolved. Germline CDR1 is LNHNV and CDR2 is YYDKDF (reference sequence). The germline V and J ends were trimmed by 0 bases and 4 bases, with 15 bases remaining between them. The CDR3 covers 16 residues. The CDR3 DNA is TGTGCCACCAGCAGAGATCTTAGTAACAGAGGAGAGACCCAGTACTTC. This encodes CATSRDLSNRGETQYF.

The chain couples TRBV7-2 to TRBJ2-7; 9 bases are shared with TRBD1. Germline values: CDR1 SGHTA, CDR2 FQGNSA. The CDR3 covers 15 residues. Trimming cost V 5 bases and J 3 bases; bases outside gene matches: 8. CDR3 coding DNA: TGTGCCAGCAGCCAACAGGGGGCTCTCTTCTACGAGCAGTACTTC. Translated: CASSQQGALFYEQYF. Full variable domain (rest looked up from reference TRBV7-2 and TRBJ2-7): GAGVSQSPSNKVTEKGKDVELRCDPISGHTALYWYRQSLGQGLEFLIYFQGNSAPDKSGLPSDRFSAERTGGSVSTLTIQRTQQEDSAVYLCASSQQGALFYEQYFGPGTRLTVT.

The chain links TRBV7-6 to TRBJ2-1; D is unresolved. The V gene lost 5 bases and the J gene lost 3 bases, with 14 bases spanning the gap. The CDR3 contains 15 residues. Germline CDR1 reads SGHVS; CDR2 reads FNYEAQ. CDR3 region: CASSPIVTGYNEQFF. The DNA of the CDR3 is TGTGCCAGCAGCCCTATCGTCACGGGCTACAATGAGCAGTTCTTC.

CDR3: CASRPLAGASDTQYF. CDR3 sequence (DNA): TGTGCCAGCAGACCCCTAGCGGGAGCCTCAGATACGCAGTATTTT. The rearrangement joins TRBV18 to TRBJ2-3, with 10 bases identical to TRBD2. CDR1 and CDR2 from the germline V gene are KGHSH and LQKENI. The length of the CDR3 is 15 residues. The V and J ends lost 8 bases and 4 bases, in that order; junction bases with no gene match: 9.

This clone was found a few times. The chain links TRBV6-6 to TRBJ2-1, with 10 bases that match TRBD2. The V gene's germline CDR1 is MNHNY and CDR2 SVGAGI (reference sequence). CDR3 length equals 15 residues. The V and J ends lost 5 bases and 7 bases, in that order; junction bases with no gene match: 8. In DNA form, the CDR3 reads TGTGCCAGCAGTCCCGGCGCTAGCGGGAGAAATGAGCAGTTCTTC. This codes for CASSPGASGRNEQFF.

The chain carries TRBV14 and TRBJ2-7, with a weak D call TRBD1 (7 bases). Germline CDR1 SGHDN, CDR2 FVKESK. CDR3 length equals 13 residues. Trimming shortened V by 8 bases and J by 2 bases, and 13 bases separated the two germline ends. CDR3 in DNA: TGTGCCAGCGGGGGGACAGTAACCTACGAGCAGTACTTC. As protein: CASGGTVTYEQYF.

This chain uses TRBV2 with TRBJ2-7, with D possibly being TRBD2 (6 bases). CDR3 length equals 16 residues. Germline values: CDR1 SNHLY, CDR2 FYNNEI. V was cut by 4 bases and J by 7 bases, with 23 bases left in between. CDR3 region: CASSGVAAATGGEQYF. CDR3 bases: TGTGCCAGCAGTGGGGTAGCGGCGGCCACCGGGGGTGAGCAGTACTTC. Full variable domain (remainder filled in from reference TRBV2 and TRBJ2-7): EPEVTQTPSHQVTQMGQEVILRCVPISNHLYFYWYRQILGQKVEFLVSFYNNEISEKSEIFDDQFSVERPDGSNFTLKIRSTKLEDSAMYFCASSGVAAATGGEQYFGPGTRLTVT.